These 8 T cell receptor beta chains originate from one sample sequenced in a study of blood T cells in healthy people across ages. Primed by a sample-barcoded 5' primer and a J-beta primer mix, a second PCR proceeded for roughly 6 to 12 cycles. TCRdb recomputed calls from the 5' RACE reads with MiXCR, one row per CDR3 protein. The sample includes roughly 1.4 million distinct CDR3 sequences, roughly 64% of them seen just once. The sample was blood. The receptors come from a man in his late teens or twenties in good health.

The rearrangement uses TRBV10-3 and TRBJ1-5; tentatively, D is TRBD1 (5 bases). The V gene's germline CDR1 is ENHRY and CDR2 SYGVKD. CDR3 length: 13 residues. Deletions cut 7 bases from V and 6 bases from J, with 13 bases between. CDR3 DNA: TGTGCCATCACGACCGAAAGGGGTCAGCCCCAGCATTTT. Amino acids: CAITTERGQPQHF.

The V gene is TRBV5-1, the J gene TRBJ2-5; 7 bases line up with TRBD2. The last part of the DNA fits TRBJ2-7 better; the J call may be wrong. CDR3 length equals 15 residues. Germline V gives CDR1 SGHRS, CDR2 YFSETQ. The chain's CDR3 is CASSLGGAATVEQYF. The CDR3 region has the DNA TGCGCCAGCAGCCTGGGAGGGGCCGCCACTGTCGAGCAGTACTTC.

V gene TRBV7-2 combines with J gene TRBJ2-5; possibly TRBD2 for D (6 bases). Gene TRBJ2-7 matches the end of the DNA better, so the J call may be wrong. This CDR3 contains 15 residues. Germline V lookup: CDR1 SGHTA, CDR2 FQGNSA. The CDR3 region has the DNA TGTGCCAGCAGCGCCCCGGAGACTAGACCTTACGAGCAGTACTTC. It translates to CASSAPETRPYEQYF.

This clonotype was detected a few times. The chain couples TRBV21-1 to TRBJ2-7; the table's D gene call, TRBD1, was not cross checked with the DNA. TRBV21-1 is labeled a pseudogene. The CDR3 contains 17 residues. The CDR3: CASSKTSGTRVSYEQYF. The CDR3 coding sequence is TGTGCCAGCAGCAAAACCTCCGGGACTAGGGTCTCCTACGAGCAGTACTTC.

This clonotype was counted only a few times. This rearrangement joins TRBV4-2 to TRBJ2-1, with 8 bases aligning to TRBD2. The trim removed 1 base at V and 7 bases at J, leaving 9 bases unmatched. The germline CDR1 and CDR2 sequences are LGHNA and YNFKEQ. The CDR3 sequence is 16 residues long. CDR3 sequence reads: CASSQVPGGRNNEQFF. Here the CDR3 DNA reads TGTGCCAGCAGCCAAGTTCCTGGCGGGAGGAATAATGAGCAGTTCTTC.

The rearrangement uses TRBV4-3 and TRBJ2-7; TRBD1 matches at 7 bases. The CDR3 is 16 residues long. The germline V gene has CDR1 LGHNA and CDR2 YSLEER. With V trimmed by 0 bases and J by 3 bases, 8 bases remained unmatched. The CDR3 DNA sequence: TGCGCCAGCAGCCAAGATAAGGGGGCGAGGTACTACGAGCAGTACTTC. Protein product: CASSQDKGARYYEQYF.

V and J are TRBV12-3 or TRBV12-4 and TRBJ2-1; D unresolved. The length of the CDR3 is 14 residues. Trimming took 4 bases from V and 4 from J, leaving 11 bases between them. CDR3 sequence: CASSSRSRYNEQFF. CDR3 bases: TGTGCCAGCAGTTCTCGATCTCGTTACAATGAGCAGTTCTTC.

The chain employs TRBV5-1 and TRBJ2-3; D ambiguous. The CDR3 contains 13 residues. Trimming stripped 1 base from V and 3 bases from J, with 6 bases between. Germline CDR1 is SGHRS and CDR2 is YFSETQ. In DNA, the CDR3 is TGCGCCAGCAGCTTGTTCGTAACAGATACGCAGTATTTT. Protein: CASSLFVTDTQYF.